This is a list of T cell receptor beta chains from one sample in a study of T cells after yellow fever vaccination. TCRdb passed the 5' RACE reads through MiXCR, listing each CDR3 protein once. This repertoire shows over 130,000 distinct CDR3 sequences, 7.7% found once; its top ten account for approximately 0.78%. Sequenced here: CD4+ T cells sorted from PBMCs, sampled 5 days after the yellow fever booster vaccination. The source is a man aged 30-40 years who received the YFV17D yellow fever vaccine. CDR3s include the opening cysteine and the closing phenylalanine or tryptophan. D genes are given only for firm matches. Some rows have no size entry. The others give once, few or many, or a class for an expanded clone.

abundance	v_gene	d_gene	j_gene	CDR3nt	CDR3aa
many	TRBV24-1	NA	TRBJ2-1	TGTGCCACCAGTGATTTCCGGGACCCCTACAATGAGCAGTTCTTC	CATSDFRDPYNEQFF
many	TRBV20-1	NA	TRBJ1-1	TGCAGTGCCAGACCGCCGGGGTGGGCCACTGAAGCTTTCTTT	CSARPPGWATEAFF
many	TRBV6-2/TRBV6-3	NA	TRBJ2-1	TGTGCCAGCAGTTCCCGTGCAGGAGGAACAATCGGAGCGCAGTTCTTC	CASSSRAGGTIGAQFF
many	TRBV27	TRBD1	TRBJ2-5	TGTGCCAGCAGTGAAGGGGGCTCAGAGACCCAGTACTTC	CASSEGGSETQYF
few	TRBV9	NA	TRBJ2-5	TGTGCCAGCAGCGCACAGGGTCTGGGGCAAGAGACCCAGTACTTC	CASSAQGLGQETQYF
many	TRBV28	NA	TRBJ2-7	TGTGCCAGCAGTTCCCCTGGGGCAGCGAGCTCCTACGAGCAGTACTTC	CASSSPGAASSYEQYF
many	TRBV6-1	NA	TRBJ2-1	TGTGTCTCAATCCCTACCGGGGTCTACAATGAGCAGTTCTTC	CVSIPTGVYNEQFF
many	TRBV20-1	NA	TRBJ2-5	TGCAGTGCTACGGTAGGGGCCGCTTTGGAGACCCAGTACTTC	CSATVGAALETQYF
many	TRBV5-1	NA	TRBJ2-2	TGCGCCAGCAGCTTGGCTTCAGTAGGAACCGGGGAGCTGTTTTTT	CASSLASVGTGELFF
few	TRBV20-1	NA	TRBJ2-5	TGCAGTGCACCCGGGAAGGGAGAGACCCAGTACTTC	CSAPGKGETQYF
few	TRBV7-2	NA	TRBJ1-4	TGTGCCAGCAAGGAGACAACTAATGAAAAACTGTTTTTT	CASKETTNEKLFF
many	TRBV6-1	NA	TRBJ2-7	TGTGCCAGCAGTGAACAGACCTACGAGCAGTACTTC	CASSEQTYEQYF
many	TRBV7-9	NA	TRBJ1-1	TGTGCCAGCAGCTCTACACTACGAACAGGGAAGAACACTGAAGCTTTCTTT	CASSSTLRTGKNTEAFF
many	TRBV18	TRBD2	TRBJ2-2	TGTGCCAGCTCACAAAATAGCGGGAGAGTAACCGGGGAGCTGTTTTTT	CASSQNSGRVTGELFF
many	TRBV15	NA	TRBJ2-5	TGTGCCACCAGCCCCCGAAGGGGCGCAAGCGAGACCCAGTACTTC	CATSPRRGASETQYF
many	TRBV7-9	TRBD1	TRBJ2-3	TGTGCCAGCAGCTCGACCGGGACAGGGACAGATACGCAGTATTTT	CASSSTGTGTDTQYF
many	TRBV7-9	NA	TRBJ1-5	TGTGCCAGCAGCCGTTTTGGGGGGAGCAATCAGCCCCAGCATTTT	CASSRFGGSNQPQHF
many	TRBV7-9	NA	TRBJ1-2	TGTGCCAGCAGCTTAGAACACGGATTTGACGGCTACACCTTC	CASSLEHGFDGYTF
many	TRBV18	NA	TRBJ2-3	TGTGCCAGCTCACCACCCATGGCAGATACGCAGTATTTT	CASSPPMADTQYF
many	TRBV7-2	NA	TRBJ2-3	TGTGCCAGCAGCTTTTGGGCAGGGGTCAGCACAGATACGCAGTATTTT	CASSFWAGVSTDTQYF
many	TRBV5-1	NA	TRBJ1-4	TGCGCCAGCAGACCGGGCCCGGGGGCTGAAAAACTGTTTTTT	CASRPGPGAEKLFF
NA	TRBV18	TRBD1	TRBJ2-7	TGTGCCAGCTCTCGGGACAGGGGGTTATTGGAGAACTCCTACGAGCAGTACTTC	CASSRDRGLLENSYEQYF
NA	TRBV20-1	NA	TRBJ2-7	TGCAGTGCTAGACAGGGCTCCTACGAGCAGTACTTC	CSARQGSYEQYF
many	TRBV6-2/TRBV6-3	TRBD1	TRBJ2-7	TGTGCCAGCAGACCCTCCGGGACAGGGAACTACGAGCAGTACTTC	CASRPSGTGNYEQYF
NA	TRBV6-1	TRBD1	TRBJ1-2	TGTGCCAGCAGAGAAGACAGGGGTGGTGGCTACACCTTC	CASREDRGGGYTF
NA	TRBV7-3	TRBD2	TRBJ2-1	TGTGCCAGCAGCTTAAGTGGCGGGAGCTCCTACAATGAGCAGTTCTTC	CASSLSGGSSYNEQFF
many	TRBV5-1	TRBD2	TRBJ2-1	TGCGCCAGCAGCGACCCGCGACTAGCGGGAGGGCCAGGTGAGCAGTTCTTC	CASSDPRLAGGPGEQFF
many	TRBV3-1	NA	TRBJ2-6	TGTGCCAGCAGCCCCCGGGCCGAAAGCAGTGGGGCCAACGTCCTGACTTTC	CASSPRAESSGANVLTF
many	TRBV7-2	TRBD2	TRBJ2-7	TGTGCCAGCAGCTTCACTGCGGGAGGGGACTACGAGCAGTACTTC	CASSFTAGGDYEQYF
few	TRBV5-4	NA	TRBJ1-2	TGTGCCAGCAGACCATGGGTGGGTACGGACTATGGCTACACCTTC	CASRPWVGTDYGYTF
many	TRBV20-1	TRBD1	TRBJ2-5	TGCAGTGCTAGTGACAGGGAGGAGACCCAGTACTTC	CSASDREETQYF
many	TRBV5-1	NA	TRBJ2-3	TGCGCCAGCAGCTTAAACTGGGGTACGCAGTATTTT	CASSLNWGTQYF
many	TRBV7-2	NA	TRBJ2-4	TGTGCCAGCAGCTTAAGCGCGGTCCAAACCAAAAACATTCAGTACTTC	CASSLSAVQTKNIQYF
many	TRBV14	TRBD1	TRBJ1-1	TGTGCCAGCAGCCGCCTCAGGGGGACCACCTCGGGGAACACTGAAGCTTTCTTT	CASSRLRGTTSGNTEAFF
many	TRBV7-9	TRBD1	TRBJ1-1	TGTGCCAGCAGCTTCAGGACAGGGGGTATGGACACTGAAGCTTTCTTT	CASSFRTGGMDTEAFF
NA	TRBV5-1	TRBD1	TRBJ2-5	TGCGCCAGCAGCGACCGGGACAGCCAAGAGACCCAGTACTTC	CASSDRDSQETQYF
many	TRBV6-5	NA	TRBJ2-5	TGTGCCAGCACCAACAGCCCCCAGACCCAGTACTTC	CASTNSPQTQYF